This T cell receptor (beta chain) derives from a study of OX40 agonist ivuxolimab in advanced cancers. This CDR3 has 15 residues. The germline V and J ends were trimmed by 11 bases and 4 bases, with 20 bases remaining between them. Germline assignment: CDR1 MNHEY and CDR2 SMNVEV (reference sequence). The assay was immunoSEQ multiplex PCR, and TCRdb's table has in-frame clones only and misses some. The data contain roughly 75,000 clones, about nine tenths of them singletons. The source material was CD4+ or CD8+ T cells sorted from blood, sampled in a trial of the OX40 agonist ivuxolimab. V usage is TRBV27 and J usage is TRBJ2-2, with D tentatively TRBD2 (6 bases). The sequence came from an adult with an advanced solid tumor such as melanoma, head and neck, liver or kidney cancer. The CDR3 sequence: CAAGRGLAITGELFF. The CDR3, as DNA: TGTGCCGCCGGGAGAGGGCTAGCGATCACCGGGGAGCTGTTTTTT.